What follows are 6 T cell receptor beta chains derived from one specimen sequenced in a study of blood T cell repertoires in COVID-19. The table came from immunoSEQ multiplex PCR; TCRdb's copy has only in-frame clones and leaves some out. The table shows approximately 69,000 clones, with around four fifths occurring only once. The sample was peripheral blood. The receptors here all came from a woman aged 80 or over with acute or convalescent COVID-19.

CDR3 nucleotides: TGTGCCTGGAGTGCGGGGACAGGGGCTTCACCCCTCCACTTT. Protein product: CAWSAGTGASPLHF. V usage is TRBV30 and J usage is TRBJ1-6, with 10 bases lining up with TRBD1. V was clipped by 1 base and J by 9 bases; unmatched bases: 3. CDR1 and CDR2 (germline): GTSNPN, SVGIG (reference sequence). The CDR3 is 14 amino acids.

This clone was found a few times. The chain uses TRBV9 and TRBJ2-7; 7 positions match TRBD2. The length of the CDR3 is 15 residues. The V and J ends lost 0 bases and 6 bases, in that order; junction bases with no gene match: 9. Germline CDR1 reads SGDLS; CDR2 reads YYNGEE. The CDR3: CASSVGSSGQSEQYF. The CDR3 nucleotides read TGTGCCAGCAGCGTAGGGAGTAGCGGGCAGTCCGAGCAGTACTTC. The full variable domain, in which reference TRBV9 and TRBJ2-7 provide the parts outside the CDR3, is DSGVTQTPKHLITATGQRVTLRCSPRSGDLSVYWYQQSLDQGLQFLIQYYNGEERAKGNILERFSAQQFPDLHSELNLSSLELGDSALYFCASSVGSSGQSEQYFGPGTRLTVT.

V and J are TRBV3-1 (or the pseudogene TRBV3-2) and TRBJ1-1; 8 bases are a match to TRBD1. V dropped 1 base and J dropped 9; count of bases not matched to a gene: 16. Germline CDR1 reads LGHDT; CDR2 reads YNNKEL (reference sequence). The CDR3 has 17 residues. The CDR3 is CASSQGGAAGGPLKAFF. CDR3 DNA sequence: TGTGCCAGCAGCCAAGGAGGTGCGGCAGGGGGCCCCTTGAAAGCTTTCTTT.

The CDR3 is CASSAGQVYEQYF. For the CDR3, the DNA is TGCGCCAGCAGCGCAGGACAGGTCTACGAGCAGTACTTC. The rearrangement uses TRBV5-1 and TRBJ2-7; 7 bases are a match to TRBD1. Looked up from germline, CDR1 is SGHRS and CDR2 is YFSETQ. The V segment lost 4 bases and the J segment 3 bases; nucleotides outside the gene matches: 4. The CDR3 runs to 13 residues.

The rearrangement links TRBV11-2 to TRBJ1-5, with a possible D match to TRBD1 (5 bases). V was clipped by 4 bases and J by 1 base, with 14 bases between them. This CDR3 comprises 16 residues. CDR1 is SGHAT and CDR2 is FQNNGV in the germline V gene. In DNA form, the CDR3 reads TGTGCCAGCAGCTCGGACACCCTGGGGAGCAATCAGCCCCAGCATTTT. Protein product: CASSSDTLGSNQPQHF.

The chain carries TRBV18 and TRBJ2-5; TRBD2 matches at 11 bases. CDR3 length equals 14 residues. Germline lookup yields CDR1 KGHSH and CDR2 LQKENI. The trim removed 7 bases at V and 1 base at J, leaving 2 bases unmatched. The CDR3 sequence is CASCGTSGQETQYF. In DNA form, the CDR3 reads TGTGCCAGCTGTGGGACTAGCGGCCAAGAGACCCAGTACTTC.